This T cell receptor (beta chain) was profiled in a study of blood T cell repertoires in COVID-19. Study background: Some COVID-19 samples were acute and others convalescent; all came from the United States, Italy and Spain.

Categorization into cohorts depended on clinical history that participants reported. Germline CDR1 and CDR2: MNHEY and SMNVEV (reference sequence). V lost 3 bases and J lost 4; bases outside the gene matches: 4. The CDR3 consists of 15 residues. Generated by immunoSEQ multiplex PCR, the TCRdb table keeps only in-frame clones and is missing some. The sample includes hundreds of thousands of clones, over 75% seen only once; the top ten take about 9.3%. The sequenced sample consisted of PBMCs or T cells enriched from blood (not recorded which). This chain uses TRBV27 with TRBJ2-3; 10 bases are shared with TRBD2. This receptor was obtained from a woman aged 50 to 65 with acute COVID-19. CDR3 sequence (DNA): TGTGCCAGCAGTTTTCAAGCGGGGGGGCCAGATACGCAGTATTTT. This codes for CASSFQAGGPDTQYF.